These 28 T cell receptor beta chains share one sample of origin, sequenced in a study of cytomegalovirus exposure and HLA in healthy donors. Some clones are missing from TCRdb's copy, which holds only in-frame ones; the method was immunoSEQ multiplex PCR. The sample yields about 71,000 clones, about 95% seen once. The source material was PBMCs. Receptors were obtained from a woman younger than 30 in good health and CMV-seronegative.

J is TRBJ1-2 and V is TRBV5-6, with 7 bases that match TRBD1. The CDR3 has 15 residues. J was trimmed by 0 bases and V by 2 bases; bases with no gene match: 4. Germline V CDR1 and CDR2: SGHDT, YYEEEE. CDR3 protein: CASSFGQATNYGYTF. The DNA for the CDR3 is TGTGCCAGCAGCTTCGGACAGGCCACTAACTATGGCTACACCTTC.

A few counts support this clone. The genes are TRBV7-3 and TRBJ2-3; 11 bases line up with TRBD2. Germline V lookup: CDR1 SGHTA, CDR2 FQGTGA. The CDR3 sequence is 16 residues long. The ends lost 6 bases at V and 4 bases at J; junction bases unmatched: 9. The CDR3 spells CASSATSGRSSDTQYF. In DNA form, the CDR3 reads TGTGCCAGCAGTGCCACTAGCGGGAGAAGCTCAGATACGCAGTATTTT.

V is TRBV28 and J is TRBJ1-2, with 8 bases identical to TRBD1. Germline CDR1 is MDHEN and CDR2 is SYDVKM. The CDR3 is made up of 16 amino acids. V lost 1 base, J lost 4 bases, and 8 bases stayed unmatched. CDR3 residues: CASSLFQGALSYGYTF. CDR3 bases: TGTGCCAGCAGTTTATTCCAGGGGGCCCTAAGCTATGGCTACACCTTC.

The rearrangement links TRBV5-6 to TRBJ2-7; 7 nucleotides match TRBD1. The CDR3 extends over 15 amino acids. Germline CDR1 reads SGHDT; CDR2 reads YYEEEE. V gave up 0 bases and J gave up 6 bases; unmatched junction bases: 9. The CDR3 DNA reads TGTGCCAGCAGCTTGGCCAGGGGGATACTACGCGAGCAGTACTTC. Its protein product is CASSLARGILREQYF.

The chain has TRBV7-2 and TRBJ1-2; 9 bases fit TRBD1. CDR1 is SGHTA, CDR2 FQGNSA, per germline. With 5 bases clipped from V and 2 bases from J, the junction kept 9 bases outside the gene matches. The CDR3 loop spans 16 amino acids. This CDR3 reads CASSPRTGAVNYGYTF. The CDR3 nucleotides read TGTGCCAGCAGCCCGCGGACAGGGGCTGTAAACTATGGCTACACCTTC.

A single count supports this clone. The CDR3 here is CASSTDRGGTEAFF. The CDR3 region has the DNA TGTGCCAGCAGCACAGACAGGGGTGGGACTGAAGCTTTCTTT. The genes are TRBV9 and TRBJ1-1, with 8 bases fitting TRBD1. V shed 4 bases, J shed 5 bases, and the junction held 7 bases outside the gene matches. Germline lookup yields CDR1 SGDLS and CDR2 YYNGEE. This CDR3 region has 14 residues. The entire variable domain, with the rest obtained from reference TRBV9 and TRBJ1-1, is as follows: DSGVTQTPKHLITATGQRVTLRCSPRSGDLSVYWYQQSLDQGLQFLIQYYNGEERAKGNILERFSAQQFPDLHSELNLSSLELGDSALYFCASSTDRGGTEAFFGQGTRLTVV.

The V gene is TRBV2, the J gene TRBJ2-1; 9 bases fit TRBD2. The V and J ends lost 4 bases and 0 bases, in that order; junction bases with no gene match: 19. Germline lookup yields CDR1 SNHLY and CDR2 FYNNEI. This CDR3 contains 21 residues. CDR3 sequence reads: CASSVGLFGLSGGSSYNEQFF. The CDR3 DNA follows: TGTGCCAGCAGTGTCGGATTGTTTGGACTCAGCGGGGGGAGCTCCTACAATGAGCAGTTCTTC.

This clone was seen only once. DNA for the CDR3: TGTGCCAGCTCACCACCTTGGGCCACCTACAATGAGCAGTTCTTC. This translates into CASSPPWATYNEQFF. The rearrangement uses TRBV18 and TRBJ2-1; the D is unclear. Germline V gene data show CDR1 as KGHSH and CDR2 as LQKENI. Trimming left V 0 bases short and J 2 bases short, with 8 bases between. The CDR3 loop spans 15 amino acids.

The table lists this clone with a count of one. This chain joins TRBV7-9 and TRBJ1-5; D might be TRBD1 (5 bases). The CDR3 is 13 residues long. Germline CDR1 and CDR2: SEHNR and FQNEAQ (reference sequence). Trimming shortened V by 5 bases and J by 4 bases, and 9 bases separated the two germline ends. The CDR3 reads CASSTDTNQPQHF. The CDR3 DNA is TGTGCCAGCAGCACGGACACGAATCAGCCCCAGCATTTT.

This chain uses TRBV6-5 with TRBJ1-1; D unclear. V lost 1 base and J lost 0, with 9 bases in between. This CDR3 region has 15 residues. Per the germline V gene, CDR1 is MNHEY and CDR2 is SVGAGI. CDR3 nucleotides: TGTGCCAGCAGTTACTTAGCAGAAATGAACACTGAAGCTTTCTTT. Protein sequence: CASSYLAEMNTEAFF.

The rearrangement links TRBV30 to TRBJ2-2; maybe TRBD2 (6 bases). Deletions cut 0 bases from V and 3 bases from J, with 11 bases between. CDR3 size: 15 residues. Germline CDR1 GTSNPN, CDR2 SVGIG (reference sequence). Written as DNA, the CDR3 is TGTGCCTGGAGTGTCGGGGGACGGGACACCGGGGAGCTGTTTTTT. It yields the protein CAWSVGGRDTGELFF.

The chain combines TRBV20-1 with TRBJ1-1; D not certain. CDR3 length: 10 residues. Germline loops: CDR1 DFQATT, CDR2 SNEGSKA (reference sequence). V lost 6 bases to trimming and J lost 5 bases, with 7 bases between them. The CDR3 loop is CSATGTEAFF. The DNA for the CDR3 is TGCAGTGCAACGGGGACTGAAGCTTTCTTT.

This chain links TRBV6-1 with TRBJ2-7, with a tentative D call TRBD2 (6 bases). Germline-derived CDR1 and CDR2 are MNHNS and SASEGT. Trimming pared 4 bases from V and 5 bases from J, leaving 15 bases between. This CDR3 comprises 14 residues. CDR3 protein: CASSAEGEVDEQYF. CDR3 DNA sequence: TGTGCCAGCAGTGCCGAAGGGGAGGTGGACGAGCAGTACTTC.

The chain recombines TRBV9 with TRBJ2-2; 11 positions agree with TRBD2. The V gene's germline CDR1 is SGDLS and CDR2 YYNGEE. There are 17 residues in the CDR3. V trimming: 0 bases; J trimming: 2 bases; junction bases outside the gene matches: 3. CDR3: CASSVVLAGGNTGELFF. The CDR3 nucleotides are TGTGCCAGCAGCGTAGTTCTAGCGGGAGGCAACACCGGGGAGCTGTTTTTT.

The chain uses TRBV10-3 and TRBJ2-2, with 12 bases that match TRBD2. Unmatched junction bases numbered 10, after V lost 4 bases and J lost 4 bases. CDR3 length equals 18 residues. Germline V gives CDR1 ENHRY, CDR2 SYGVKD. DNA for the CDR3: TGTGCCATCAGTGGGACGAGGCTAGCGGGGGGGAGCACCGGGGAGCTGTTTTTT. It translates to CAISGTRLAGGSTGELFF.

The chain employs TRBV29-1 and TRBJ2-4, with 7 positions matching TRBD1. V dropped 4 bases and J dropped 0; count of bases not matched to a gene: 6. Germline assignment: CDR1 SQVTM and CDR2 ANQGSEA. The CDR3 has 15 residues. CDR3 coding DNA: TGCAGCGTTGTCGGACAGGAACTAGCCAAAAACATTCAGTACTTC. It yields the protein CSVVGQELAKNIQYF. Full variable domain (remainder filled in from reference TRBV29-1 and TRBJ2-4): SAVISQKPSRDICQRGTSLTIQCQVDSQVTMMFWYRQQPGQSLTLIATANQGSEATYESGFVIDKFPISRPNLTFSTLTVSNMSPEDSSIYLCSVVGQELAKNIQYFGAGTRLSVL.

The chain is built from TRBV6-4 and TRBJ2-3; tentative D call: TRBD2 (6 bases). The V gene lost 4 bases and the J gene lost 1 base, with 12 bases spanning the gap. The CDR3 extends over 15 amino acids. Germline loops: CDR1 MRHNA, CDR2 SNTAGT. CDR3 protein: CASSGDTGGTDTQYF. In DNA form, the CDR3 reads TGTGCCAGCAGTGGGGATACGGGGGGCACAGATACGCAGTATTTT.

This clone has only one observation. This CDR3 is CASSFPGTVKLEAFF. The CDR3 DNA follows: TGCGCCAGCAGCTTTCCCGGGACAGTGAAACTTGAAGCTTTCTTT. This chain uses TRBV4-1 with TRBJ1-1; TRBD1 aligns across 7 bases. Trimming at V came to 5 bases and at J to 7 bases, leaving 13 bases not matched to a gene. The CDR3 totals 15 residues. Germline CDR1 reads MGHRA; CDR2 reads YSYEKL.

The gene calls are TRBV2 and TRBJ2-7, with 9 bases that match TRBD2. CDR1 is SNHLY and CDR2 is FYNNEI in the germline V gene. CDR3 length: 16 amino acids. The V segment lost 0 bases and the J segment 5 bases; nucleotides outside the gene matches: 8. CDR3 amino acids: CASSEAAGGSSDEQYF. The CDR3 DNA follows: TGTGCCAGCAGTGAAGCGGCGGGGGGGTCAAGCGACGAGCAGTACTTC. The complete variable domain, with remaining parts taken from reference TRBV2 and TRBJ2-7, reads EPEVTQTPSHQVTQMGQEVILRCVPISNHLYFYWYRQILGQKVEFLVSFYNNEISEKSEIFDDQFSVERPDGSNFTLKIRSTKLEDSAMYFCASSEAAGGSSDEQYFGPGTRLTVT.

The chain couples TRBV7-2 to TRBJ2-5; D gene uncertain. This CDR3 is 14 amino acids long. Germline V gene lookup returns CDR1 SGHTA and CDR2 FQGNSA. Trimming shortened V by 0 bases and J by 2 bases, and 7 bases separated the two germline ends. CDR3 nucleotides: TGTGCCAGCAGCTTAGCTTCTACTCAAGAGACCCAGTACTTC. Translating it yields CASSLASTQETQYF.

V is TRBV6-4 and J is TRBJ1-5; a possible D gene is TRBD1 (5 bases). The germline V gene encodes CDR1 MRHNA and CDR2 SNTAGT. Trimming took 6 bases from V and 0 from J, leaving 21 bases between them. CDR3 size: 18 residues. CDR3 sequence: CASRASTDSPYSNQPQHF. In DNA form, the CDR3 reads TGTGCCAGCAGGGCTTCGACAGACTCACCTTATAGCAATCAGCCCCAGCATTTT.

This rearrangement joins TRBV4-2 to TRBJ2-3; a weak D match, TRBD1 (5 bases). The CDR3 is 17 residues long. The germline V and J ends were trimmed by 4 bases and 7 bases, with 24 bases remaining between them. CDR1 and CDR2 from the germline V gene are LGHNA and YNFKEQ. CDR3 protein: CASSPGLSSTRVYTQYF. CDR3 nucleotides: TGTGCCAGCAGCCCAGGGCTTAGTAGTACCCGGGTGTATACGCAGTATTTT.

As DNA, the CDR3 is TGCGCCAGCAGCCTCAAGAGGGGGACCGGGGAGCTGTTTTTT. The encoded protein is CASSLKRGTGELFF. The genes are TRBV5-1 and TRBJ2-2; possibly TRBD1 for D (6 bases). This CDR3 is 14 amino acids long. V was trimmed by 4 bases and J by 5 bases, leaving 12 bases between them. Germline CDR1 reads SGHRS; CDR2 reads YFSETQ.

The chain links TRBV7-3 to TRBJ2-1, with D possibly TRBD2 on 6 matching bases. Trimming stripped 6 bases from V and 6 bases from J, with 15 bases between. This CDR3 is built from 14 residues. Germline V gene data show CDR1 as SGHTA and CDR2 as FQGTGA. CDR3 coding DNA: TGTGCCAGCAGTCTTACGCGCGGGGCCAATGAGCAGTTCTTC. Protein product: CASSLTRGANEQFF.

The chain couples TRBV14 to TRBJ2-7; 8 nucleotides agree with TRBD1. This CDR3 has 13 residues. Germline-derived CDR1 and CDR2 are SGHDN and FVKESK. V gave up 5 bases and J gave up 2 bases; unmatched junction bases: 2. The CDR3 region has the DNA TGTGCCAGCAGCGACAGGGGAACCTACGAGCAGTACTTC. This sequence encodes CASSDRGTYEQYF.

This clone occurred many times. V gene TRBV27 combines with J gene TRBJ2-7, with TRBD1 as a possible D gene (5 bases). Trimming removed 3 bases from V and 2 bases from J, with 8 bases in between. CDR1 is MNHEY, CDR2 SMNVEV, per germline (reference sequence). The CDR3 loop spans 13 amino acids. The CDR3 is CASSLAGPYEQYF. Written as DNA, the CDR3 is TGTGCCAGCAGTTTGGCAGGGCCCTACGAGCAGTACTTC.

This sequence joins TRBV6-1 and TRBJ2-3; TRBD2 aligns across 8 bases. The CDR3 covers 18 residues. Unmatched junction bases numbered 13, after V lost 1 base and J lost 4 bases. Germline loops: CDR1 MNHNS, CDR2 SASEGT. The CDR3 sequence is CASSEVGSGERAADTQYF. The CDR3 nucleotides are TGTGCCAGCAGTGAAGTCGGTAGCGGGGAGAGGGCAGCAGATACGCAGTATTTT.

The chain is built from TRBV10-3 and TRBJ2-7; no clear D. V dropped 1 base and J dropped 6 bases, with 7 bases sitting between them. This CDR3 spans 12 amino acids. Germline assignment: CDR1 ENHRY and CDR2 SYGVKD. Here the CDR3 reads CAISEFRSEQYF. In DNA form, the CDR3 reads TGTGCCATCAGTGAGTTCAGATCCGAGCAGTACTTC.